This paragraph covers one TCR beta chain sequence. Its antigen is undetermined. This CDR3 is built from 14 residues. The V end was cut by 5 bases, the J end by 9 bases, with 19 bases between. Germline V gene sequence: CDR1 SEHNR, CDR2 FQNEAQ (reference sequence). The sample comes from a study of cytomegalovirus exposure and HLA in healthy donors. General study results and limits: Immune exposure data for these donors was limited to CMV serostatus.

The PCR contained 60 Vbeta and 13 Jbeta primers. Profiled with immunoSEQ multiplex PCR; TCRdb holds only in-frame clones, not every one. Of some 54,000 clones in the sample, around 84% were seen once. This receptor was identified in a male donor in good health and CMV-seronegative. The sequenced sample was PBMCs. The chain carries TRBV7-9 and TRBJ2-5; weak D call: TRBD1 (6 bases). The CDR3 protein is CASSPLPGAGAQYF. The DNA of the CDR3 is TGTGCCAGCAGCCCCCTGCCAGGGGCCGGGGCCCAGTACTTC.